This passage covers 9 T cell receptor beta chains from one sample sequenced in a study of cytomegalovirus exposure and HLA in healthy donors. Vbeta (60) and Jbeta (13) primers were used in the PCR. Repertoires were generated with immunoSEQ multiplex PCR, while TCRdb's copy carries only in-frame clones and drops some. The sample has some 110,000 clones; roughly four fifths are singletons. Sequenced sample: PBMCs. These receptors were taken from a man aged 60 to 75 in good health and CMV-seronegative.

CDR3 bases: TGCGCCAGCAGCGCGACCGGGACTAGTCTTGTCGGGGAGCTGTTTTTT. This sequence encodes CASSATGTSLVGELFF. The chain is built from TRBV5-1 and TRBJ2-2; 8 positions match TRBD2. V lost 4 bases and J lost 7; bases outside the gene matches: 12. The CDR3 sequence is 16 residues long. The V gene's germline CDR1 is SGHRS and CDR2 YFSETQ.

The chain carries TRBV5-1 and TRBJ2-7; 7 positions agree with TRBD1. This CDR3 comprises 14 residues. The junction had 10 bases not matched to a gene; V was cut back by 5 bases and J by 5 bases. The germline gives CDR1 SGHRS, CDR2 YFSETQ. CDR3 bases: TGCGCCAGCAGTGAAGGGGGCCTTGAGGACGAGCAGTACGTC. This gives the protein CASSEGGLEDEQYV.

Written as DNA, the CDR3 is TGTGCCAGTAGTATAGGACAGGGAGGCCATGGCTACACCTTC. Translation: CASSIGQGGHGYTF. This chain links TRBV19 with TRBJ1-2, with TRBD1 identical over 7 bases. CDR3 length equals 14 residues. Per the germline V gene, CDR1 is LNHDA and CDR2 is SQIVND (reference sequence). With V trimmed by 1 base and J by 6 bases, 5 bases remained unmatched.

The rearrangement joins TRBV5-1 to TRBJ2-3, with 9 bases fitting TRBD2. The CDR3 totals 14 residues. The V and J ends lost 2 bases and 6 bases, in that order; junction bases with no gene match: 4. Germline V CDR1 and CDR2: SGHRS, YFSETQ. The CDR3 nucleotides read TGCGCCAGCAGCTTATCCGGGACTAGCGATACGCAGTATTTT. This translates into CASSLSGTSDTQYF. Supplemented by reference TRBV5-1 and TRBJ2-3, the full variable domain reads KAGVTQTPRYLIKTRGQQVTLSCSPISGHRSVSWYQQTPGQGLQFLFEYFSETQRNKGNFPGRFSGRQFSNSRSEMNVSTLELGDSALYLCASSLSGTSDTQYFGPGTRLTVL.

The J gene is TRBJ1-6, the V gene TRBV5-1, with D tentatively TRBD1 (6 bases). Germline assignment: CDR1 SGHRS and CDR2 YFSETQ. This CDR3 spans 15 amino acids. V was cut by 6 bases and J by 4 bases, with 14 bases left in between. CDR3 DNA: TGCGCCAGCACCCATTCCGGGACATATAATTCACCCCTCCACTTT. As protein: CASTHSGTYNSPLHF. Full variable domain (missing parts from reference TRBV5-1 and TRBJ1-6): KAGVTQTPRYLIKTRGQQVTLSCSPISGHRSVSWYQQTPGQGLQFLFEYFSETQRNKGNFPGRFSGRQFSNSRSEMNVSTLELGDSALYLCASTHSGTYNSPLHFGNGTRLTVT.

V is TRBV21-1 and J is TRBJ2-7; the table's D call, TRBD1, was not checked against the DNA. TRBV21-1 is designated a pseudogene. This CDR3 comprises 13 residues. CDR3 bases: TGTGCGAAGACAAAGGAAGATTCCTACGAGCAGTACTTC. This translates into CAKTKEDSYEQYF.

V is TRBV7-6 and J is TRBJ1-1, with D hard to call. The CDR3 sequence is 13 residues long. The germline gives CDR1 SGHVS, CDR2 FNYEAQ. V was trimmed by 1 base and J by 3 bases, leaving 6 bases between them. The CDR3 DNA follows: TGTGCCAGCAGCTTAGGGGAGGACACTGAAGCTTTCTTT. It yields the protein CASSLGEDTEAFF.

DNA for the CDR3: TGTGCCAGCAGTGAATATTGGGGAGGAGCTTTCTTT. Its protein is CASSEYWGGAFF. The chain uses TRBV25-1 and TRBJ1-1; D is unresolved. V shed 0 bases and J shed 10 bases, with 9 bases lying between them. Germline lookup yields CDR1 MGHDK and CDR2 SYGVNS. This CDR3 contains 12 residues.

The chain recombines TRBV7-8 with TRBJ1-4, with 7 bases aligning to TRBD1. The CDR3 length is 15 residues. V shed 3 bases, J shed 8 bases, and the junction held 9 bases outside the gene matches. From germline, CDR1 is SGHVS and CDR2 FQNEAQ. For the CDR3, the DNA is TGTGCCAGCAGCTTGCTCACAGGGGTGGTAGAAAAACTGTTTTTT. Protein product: CASSLLTGVVEKLFF.